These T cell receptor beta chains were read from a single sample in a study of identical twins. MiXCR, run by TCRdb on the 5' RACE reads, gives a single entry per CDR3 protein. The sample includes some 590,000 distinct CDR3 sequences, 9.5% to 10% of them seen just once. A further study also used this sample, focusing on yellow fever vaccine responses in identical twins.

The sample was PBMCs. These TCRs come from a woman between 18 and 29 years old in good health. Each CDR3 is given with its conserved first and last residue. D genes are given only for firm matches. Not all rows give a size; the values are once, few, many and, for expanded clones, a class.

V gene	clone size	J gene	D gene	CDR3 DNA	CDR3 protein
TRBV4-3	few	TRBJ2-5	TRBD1	TGCGCCAGCAGCCAAGATGCTGGTGTAAGGGGGCGAGAGACCCAGTACTTC	CASSQDAGVRGRETQYF
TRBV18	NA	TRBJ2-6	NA	TGTGCCAGCTCACCACCGACTTCCCCGGGGTCTGGGGCCAACGTCCTGACTTTC	CASSPPTSPGSGANVLTF
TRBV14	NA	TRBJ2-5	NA	TGTGCCAGCAGCCAAGTAGTCCAGCAAGAGACCCAGTACTTC	CASSQVVQQETQYF
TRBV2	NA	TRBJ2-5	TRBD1	TGTGCCAGCAGTGAACTCCAACAGGGGGCCCAGAGGTTC	CASSELQQGAQRF
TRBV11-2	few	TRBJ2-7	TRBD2	TGTGCCAGCAGCTCCCCCCCCCTGACTAGCAGATACGAGCAGTACTTC	CASSSPPLTSRYEQYF
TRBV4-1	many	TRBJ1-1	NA	TGCGCCAGCAGCCAATGGGACGCGAACACTGAAGCTTTCTTT	CASSQWDANTEAFF
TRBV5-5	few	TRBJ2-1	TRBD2	TGTGCCAGCAACCCCCCGGGGGGTAACAATGAGCAGTTCTTC	CASNPPGGNNEQFF
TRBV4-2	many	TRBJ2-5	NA	TGTGCCAGCAGCCAAGAATGGGACCAACAAGAGACCCAGTACTTC	CASSQEWDQQETQYF
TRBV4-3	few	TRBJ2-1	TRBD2	TGCGCCAGCAGCCCCTACCGGGGACTAGCGGGAGGGCCGAACAATGAGCAGTTCTTC	CASSPYRGLAGGPNNEQFF
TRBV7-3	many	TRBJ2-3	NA	TGTGCCAGCAGCATTGACAGTATGACAGATACGCAGTATTTT	CASSIDSMTDTQYF
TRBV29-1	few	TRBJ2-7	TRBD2	TGCAGCGTTGAAGTTGCGGGAGGGCCCGACTACGAGCAGTACTTC	CSVEVAGGPDYEQYF
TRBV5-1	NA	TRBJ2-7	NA	TGCGCCAGCACCACCTCCGGGGGCATGGGCGAGCAGTACTTC	CASTTSGGMGEQYF
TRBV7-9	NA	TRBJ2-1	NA	TGTGCCAGCAGCTTAGCGCTGGGGGACACCTACAATGAGCAGTTCTTC	CASSLALGDTYNEQFF
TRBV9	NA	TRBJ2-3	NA	TGTGCCAGCAGCGCCAATTCAGATACGCAGTATTTT	CASSANSDTQYF
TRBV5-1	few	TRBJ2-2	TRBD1	TGCGCCACCGCGGGACAGGGTGGTACCGGGGAGCTGTTTTTT	CATAGQGGTGELFF
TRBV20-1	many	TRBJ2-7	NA	TGCAGTGCAACGAGTCAAGGGGGATACTACGAGCAGTACTTC	CSATSQGGYYEQYF
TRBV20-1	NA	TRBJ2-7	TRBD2	TGCAGTGCGAGAACCGGGACTAGCGTAACCTACGAGCAGTACTTC	CSARTGTSVTYEQYF
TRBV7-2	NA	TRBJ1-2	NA	TGTGCCAGCAGCCCACAGGGACCCAATGGCTACACCTTC	CASSPQGPNGYTF
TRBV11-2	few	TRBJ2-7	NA	TGTGCCAGCAGCTTAGTAGGTGAATCGGGACTTCTCCGTGGAGGGCAGTACTTC	CASSLVGESGLLRGGQYF
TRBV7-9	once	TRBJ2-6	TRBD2	TGTGCCAGCAGCTTATTTGGCGGGGGGTCTGGGGCCAACGTCCTGACTTTC	CASSLFGGGSGANVLTF
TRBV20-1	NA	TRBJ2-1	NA	TGCAGTGCCCCCACCTCGGCGGGGTTTTACAATGAGCAGTTCTTC	CSAPTSAGFYNEQFF
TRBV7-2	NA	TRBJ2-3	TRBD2	TGTGCCAGCAGCTCCGGGACTAGCGGAAACACAGATACGCAGTATTTT	CASSSGTSGNTDTQYF
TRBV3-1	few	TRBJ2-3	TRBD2	TGTGCCAGCAGCCAAGCCGCGGGGGGTCGGACAGATACGCAGTATTTT	CASSQAAGGRTDTQYF
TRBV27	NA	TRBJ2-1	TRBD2	TGTGCCAGCAGTTCCTCGGGGGGAAAGCAGTTCTTC	CASSSSGGKQFF
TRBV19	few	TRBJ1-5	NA	TGTGCCAGTACCCTGATGGGGGTAAGCAATCAGCCCCAGCATTTT	CASTLMGVSNQPQHF
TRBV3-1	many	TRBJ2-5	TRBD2	TGTGCCAGCGTCCACCATAGCGGGGCCGAAGAGACCCAGTACTTC	CASVHHSGAEETQYF
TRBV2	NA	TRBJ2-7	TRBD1	TGTGCCAGCGGGGACGACAGGGGCTACGAGCAGTACTTC	CASGDDRGYEQYF
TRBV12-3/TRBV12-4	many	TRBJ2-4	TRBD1	TGTGCCAGCAGTGCAAGCACAGGGGGCAGTCGCATTCAGTACTTC	CASSASTGGSRIQYF
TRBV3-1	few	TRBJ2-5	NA	TGTGCCAGCAGCCAAGTCGGGACGGCCCAAGAGACCCAGTACTTC	CASSQVGTAQETQYF
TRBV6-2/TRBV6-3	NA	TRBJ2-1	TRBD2	TGTGCCAGCACTAGGGCCGGGACTAGCGGGATCAATGAGCAGTTCTTC	CASTRAGTSGINEQFF
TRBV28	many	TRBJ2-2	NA	TGTGCCAGCAGTTTTGGTAGCAAAAACACCGGGGAGCTGTTTTTT	CASSFGSKNTGELFF
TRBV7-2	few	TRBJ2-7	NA	TGTGCCAGCAGCTTCCAGGGCTTGGGGGAGTACGAGCAGTACTTC	CASSFQGLGEYEQYF
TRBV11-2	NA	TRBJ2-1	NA	TGTGCCAGCAGCGTAAAGCCGGGACCCATCTCCTACAATGAGCAGTTCTTC	CASSVKPGPISYNEQFF
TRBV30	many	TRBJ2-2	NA	TGTGCCTGGAGCCGGAGATCCGGGGAGCTGTTTTTT	CAWSRRSGELFF
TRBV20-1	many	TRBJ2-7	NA	TGCAGTACCCGGGACTCCGCCTACGAGCAGTACTTC	CSTRDSAYEQYF
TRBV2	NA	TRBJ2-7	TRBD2	TGTGCCAGCAGTGATATTCCGGCGGGGGGTCCGACCTACGAGCAGTACTTC	CASSDIPAGGPTYEQYF
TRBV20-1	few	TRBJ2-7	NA	TGCAGTGCCCCCGTGGTGGACAACTCCTACGAGCAGTACTTC	CSAPVVDNSYEQYF
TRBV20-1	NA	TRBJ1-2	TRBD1	TGCAGTGCTGAACAGGGGGCGCGAGGCTACACCTTC	CSAEQGARGYTF
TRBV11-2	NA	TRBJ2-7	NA	TGTGCCAGCAGCACTCAAAGGGACCCCCGGAGGAGCTCCTACGAGCAGTACTTC	CASSTQRDPRRSSYEQYF
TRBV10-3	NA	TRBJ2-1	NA	TGTGCCAGCGGGACGTTCCAACAAAATGAGCAGTTCTTC	CASGTFQQNEQFF
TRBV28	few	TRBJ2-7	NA	TGTGCCAGCAGTTTCCTGGTTCTGGAGCCCGCGGGTCCTTACGAGCAGTACTTC	CASSFLVLEPAGPYEQYF
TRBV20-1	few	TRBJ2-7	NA	TGCAGTGCCCAAGGAAGCTCCGTCTACGATCAGTACTTC	CSAQGSSVYDQYF
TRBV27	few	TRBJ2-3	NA	TGTGCCAGCAGTACCTTGCCGGGAGAGCGATCCACAGATACGCAGTATTTT	CASSTLPGERSTDTQYF
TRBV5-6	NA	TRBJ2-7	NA	TGTGCCACCCCGGAGGCGCGTGAGCAGTACTTC	CATPEAREQYF
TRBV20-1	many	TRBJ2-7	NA	TGCAGTGCCGCGACCACAGTCGGGCCTGACTACGAGCAGTACTTC	CSAATTVGPDYEQYF
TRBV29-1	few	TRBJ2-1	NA	TGCAGCGTTGAAGAGGGTCGCGGGTACGGTGAGCAGTTCTTC	CSVEEGRGYGEQFF
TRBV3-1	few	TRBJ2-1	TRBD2	TGTGCCAGCAGCCCATCGACTAGCGGGATGTACAATGAGCAGTTCTTC	CASSPSTSGMYNEQFF
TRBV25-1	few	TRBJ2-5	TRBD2	TGTGCCAGCAGTGAATCCCCCGGGGGGGCAGCCCAAGAGACCCAGTACTTC	CASSESPGGAAQETQYF
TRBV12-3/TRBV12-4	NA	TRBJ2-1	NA	TGTGCCAGCAGTTTCCGGGGGTCCCAAAGCGATGAGCAGTTCTTC	CASSFRGSQSDEQFF
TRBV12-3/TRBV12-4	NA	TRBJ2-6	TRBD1	TGTACCTTCAGTCGGGGGACAGGGATTTCCTCTGGGGCCAACGTCCTGACTTTC	CTFSRGTGISSGANVLTF
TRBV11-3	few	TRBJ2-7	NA	TGTGCCAGCTGCCCAGGTAATAACGAGCAGTACTTC	CASCPGNNEQYF
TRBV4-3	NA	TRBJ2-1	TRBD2	TGCGCCAGCAGCCAAACTCTAGCGGGAGTAAGGGGAGGGCAGTTCTTC	CASSQTLAGVRGGQFF
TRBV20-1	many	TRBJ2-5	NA	TGCAGTGCTAGGAGGGGGACCCAAGAGACCCAGTACTTC	CSARRGTQETQYF
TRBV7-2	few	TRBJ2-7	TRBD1	TGTGCCAGCAGCCCAGGGGGTTCCGACTACGAGCAGTACTTC	CASSPGGSDYEQYF
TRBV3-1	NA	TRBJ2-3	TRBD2	TGTGCCAGCAGCCGAAGGACTAGCGGGGCCACAGATACGCAGTATTTT	CASSRRTSGATDTQYF
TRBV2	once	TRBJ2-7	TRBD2	TGTGCCAGCAGTGAAGCCAGGGCTAGCGGGGACGAGCAGTACTTC	CASSEARASGDEQYF